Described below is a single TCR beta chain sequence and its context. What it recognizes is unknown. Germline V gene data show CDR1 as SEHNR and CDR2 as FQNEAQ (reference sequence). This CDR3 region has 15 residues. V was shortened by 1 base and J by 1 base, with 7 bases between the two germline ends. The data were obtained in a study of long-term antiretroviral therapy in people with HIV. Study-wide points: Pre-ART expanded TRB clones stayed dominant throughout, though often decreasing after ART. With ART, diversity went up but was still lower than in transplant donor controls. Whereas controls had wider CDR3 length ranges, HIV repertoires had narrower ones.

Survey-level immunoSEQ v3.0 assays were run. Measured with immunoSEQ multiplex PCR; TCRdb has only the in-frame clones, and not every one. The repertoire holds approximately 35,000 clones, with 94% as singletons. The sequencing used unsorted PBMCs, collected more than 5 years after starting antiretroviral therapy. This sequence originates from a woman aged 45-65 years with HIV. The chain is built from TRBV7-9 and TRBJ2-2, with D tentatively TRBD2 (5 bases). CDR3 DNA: TGTGCCAGCAGCTTAGGAGGGTTGAACACCGGGGAGCTGTTTTTT. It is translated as CASSLGGLNTGELFF.